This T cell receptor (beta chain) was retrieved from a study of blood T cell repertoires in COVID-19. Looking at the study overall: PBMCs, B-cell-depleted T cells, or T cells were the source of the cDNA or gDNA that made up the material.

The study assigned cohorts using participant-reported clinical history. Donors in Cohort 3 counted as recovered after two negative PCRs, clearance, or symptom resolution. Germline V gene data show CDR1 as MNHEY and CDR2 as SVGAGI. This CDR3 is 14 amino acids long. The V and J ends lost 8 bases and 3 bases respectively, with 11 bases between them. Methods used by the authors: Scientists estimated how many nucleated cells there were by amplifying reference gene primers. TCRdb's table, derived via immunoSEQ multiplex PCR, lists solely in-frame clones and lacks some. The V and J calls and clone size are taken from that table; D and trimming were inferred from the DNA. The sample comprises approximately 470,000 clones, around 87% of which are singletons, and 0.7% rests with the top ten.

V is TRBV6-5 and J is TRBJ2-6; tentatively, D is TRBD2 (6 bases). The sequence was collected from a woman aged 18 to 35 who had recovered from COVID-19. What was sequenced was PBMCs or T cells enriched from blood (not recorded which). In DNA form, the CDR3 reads TGTGCCAGCCGGGGGAGGAGTGGGGCCAACGTCCTGACTTTC. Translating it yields CASRGRSGANVLTF.